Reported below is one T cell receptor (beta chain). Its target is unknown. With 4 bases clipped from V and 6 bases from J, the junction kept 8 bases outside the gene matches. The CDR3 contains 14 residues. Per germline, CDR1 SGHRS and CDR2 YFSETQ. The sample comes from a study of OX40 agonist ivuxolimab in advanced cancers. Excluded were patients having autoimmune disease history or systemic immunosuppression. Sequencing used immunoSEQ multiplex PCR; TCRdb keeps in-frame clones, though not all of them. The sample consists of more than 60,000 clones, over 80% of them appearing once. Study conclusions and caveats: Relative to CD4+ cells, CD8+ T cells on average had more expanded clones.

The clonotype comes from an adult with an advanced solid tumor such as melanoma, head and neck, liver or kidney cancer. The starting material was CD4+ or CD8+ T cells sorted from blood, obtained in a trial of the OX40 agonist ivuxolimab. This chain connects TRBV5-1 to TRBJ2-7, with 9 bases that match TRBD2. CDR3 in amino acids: CASSPGAGGSEQYF. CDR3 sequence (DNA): TGCGCCAGCAGCCCCGGGGCGGGAGGGAGCGAGCAGTACTTC.